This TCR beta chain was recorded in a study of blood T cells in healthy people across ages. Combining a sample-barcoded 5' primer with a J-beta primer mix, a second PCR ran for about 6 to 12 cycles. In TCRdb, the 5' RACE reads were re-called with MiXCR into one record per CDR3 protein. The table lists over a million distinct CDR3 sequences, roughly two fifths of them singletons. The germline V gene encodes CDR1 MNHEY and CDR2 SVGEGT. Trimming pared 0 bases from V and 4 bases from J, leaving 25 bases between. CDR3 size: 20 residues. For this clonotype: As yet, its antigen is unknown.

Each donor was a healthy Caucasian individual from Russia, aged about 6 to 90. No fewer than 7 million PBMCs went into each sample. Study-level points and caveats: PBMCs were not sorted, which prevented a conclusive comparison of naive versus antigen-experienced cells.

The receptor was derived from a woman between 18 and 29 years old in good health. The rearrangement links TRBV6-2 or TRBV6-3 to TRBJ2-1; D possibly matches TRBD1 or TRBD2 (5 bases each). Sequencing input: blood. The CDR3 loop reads CASSYSIQRGRDAGYNEQFF. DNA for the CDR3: TGTGCCAGCAGTTACTCGATTCAACGGGGCCGGGACGCCGGATACAATGAGCAGTTCTTC.